A selection of T cell receptor beta chains follows, all from one sample in a study of radiotherapy plus CTLA-4 blockade in lung cancer. Repertoires were generated with immunoSEQ multiplex PCR, while TCRdb's copy carries only in-frame clones and drops some. This sample has about 87,000 clones, with approximately 86% found just once. The specimen was peripheral blood, collected from a patient treated with radiotherapy plus ipilimumab. The receptors stem from a human donor with non-small cell lung cancer that progressed on radiotherapy plus ipilimumab. Both conserved end residues are part of each CDR3. A D gene is named only where the DNA matches it firmly.

J,V,D,CDR3
TRBJ2-5,TRBV23-1,TRBD2,CASSPPGEREGQETQYF
TRBJ1-1,TRBV19,NA,CASRETRQGSTEAFF
TRBJ2-6,TRBV7-9,TRBD1,CASSFPGGGSGANVLTF
TRBJ1-6,TRBV2,NA,CASSDWGQRSPLHF
TRBJ1-1,TRBV2,TRBD1,CASSIQGWTEAFF
TRBJ1-2,TRBV7-9,NA,CASSRPQGNYGYTF
TRBJ2-3,TRBV25-1,NA,CASSRRAGSTDTQYF
TRBJ1-1,TRBV18,NA,CASSQTVNTEAFF
TRBJ2-7,TRBV7-2,TRBD1,CASRPGTGSYEQYF
TRBJ2-5,TRBV6-1,NA,CASSVVGEETQYF
TRBJ1-5,TRBV2,NA,CASSEDSGANQPQHF
TRBJ2-7,TRBV6-1,NA,CASSTQGRGYEQYF
TRBJ2-1,TRBV21-1,NA,CASELGASSYNEQFF
TRBJ2-5,TRBV7-9,TRBD1,CASSLGTGVETQYF
TRBJ2-7,TRBV11-1,TRBD2,CASSPGLAGVSYEQYF
TRBJ1-2,TRBV7-2,NA,CASSLGVGGYTF
TRBJ2-2,TRBV7-9,NA,CASSRVAGELFF
TRBJ1-4,TRBV28,NA,CASSGGSPTNEKLFF
TRBJ2-3,TRBV18,TRBD1,CASSPRQGPSSTDTQYF
TRBJ2-1,TRBV6-5,TRBD1,CASRRQGARGEQFF
TRBJ1-2,TRBV30,TRBD1,CAWRGQGVNYGYTF
TRBJ1-2,TRBV5-6,TRBD1,CASIQTGTWGYTF
TRBJ2-3,TRBV11-2,NA,CASSLKDHRDTQYF
TRBJ2-1,TRBV18,NA,CASSPSQGGSYNEQFF
TRBJ2-5,TRBV7-8,NA,CASSRTQETQYF
TRBJ2-7,TRBV5-1,TRBD1,CASSSFRDSSYEQYF
TRBJ2-5,TRBV7-2,NA,CASSLDVWETQYF
TRBJ1-2,TRBV12-5,NA,CASGLGRQAHGYTF
TRBJ2-3,TRBV10-3,NA,CAISAGFQDTQYF
TRBJ2-1,TRBV4-1,TRBD2,CASSQVPGGTSGSNEQFF
TRBJ2-7,TRBV9,NA,CASSGVGYEQYF
TRBJ1-2,TRBV19,NA,CASSIAPWLGTSYGYTF
TRBJ1-2,TRBV4-1,TRBD1,CASSQGARTGIANYGYTF
TRBJ1-4,TRBV27,NA,CASSTHPQGTNEKLFF
TRBJ2-7,TRBV7-3,NA,CASSLYRDYEQYF